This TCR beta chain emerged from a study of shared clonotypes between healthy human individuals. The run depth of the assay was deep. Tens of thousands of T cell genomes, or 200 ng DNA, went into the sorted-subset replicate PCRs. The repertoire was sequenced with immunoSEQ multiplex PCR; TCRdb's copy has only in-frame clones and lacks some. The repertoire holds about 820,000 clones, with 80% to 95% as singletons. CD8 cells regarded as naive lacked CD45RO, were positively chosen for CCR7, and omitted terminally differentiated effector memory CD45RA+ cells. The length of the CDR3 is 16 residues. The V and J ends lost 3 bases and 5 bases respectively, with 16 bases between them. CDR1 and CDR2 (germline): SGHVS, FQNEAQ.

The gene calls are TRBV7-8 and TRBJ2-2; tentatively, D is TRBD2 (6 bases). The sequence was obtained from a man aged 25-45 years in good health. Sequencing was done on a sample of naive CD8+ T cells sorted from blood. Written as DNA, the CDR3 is TGTGCCAGCAGCTTGTTATCGGGGGTTGAGACCGGGGAGCTGTTTTTT. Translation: CASSLLSGVETGELFF.